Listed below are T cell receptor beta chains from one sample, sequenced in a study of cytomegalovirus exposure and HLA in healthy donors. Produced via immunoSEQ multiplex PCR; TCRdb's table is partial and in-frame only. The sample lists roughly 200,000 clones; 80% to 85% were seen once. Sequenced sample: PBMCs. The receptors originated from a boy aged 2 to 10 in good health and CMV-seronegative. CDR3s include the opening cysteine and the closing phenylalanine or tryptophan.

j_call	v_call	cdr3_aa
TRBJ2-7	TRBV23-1	CASSHRENYEQYF
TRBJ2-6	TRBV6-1	CASTQGGVGANVLTF
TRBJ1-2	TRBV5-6	CASSLSDGYTF
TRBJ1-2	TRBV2	CASSPPGGYGYTF
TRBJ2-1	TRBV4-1	CASSQGLGGNEQFF
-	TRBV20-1	CSARTGHEQYF
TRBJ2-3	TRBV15	CATSPTSGATDTQYF
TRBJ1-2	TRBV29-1	CSVEGPVARGARYGYTF
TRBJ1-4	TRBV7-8	CASSQGGEKLFF
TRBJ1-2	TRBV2	CASSEDRAEGYTF
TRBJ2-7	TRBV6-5	CASSYSGGRTYEQYF
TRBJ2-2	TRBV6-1	CASSGGTRGNTGELFF
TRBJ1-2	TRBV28	CASSQGLGSYGYTF
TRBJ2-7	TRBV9	CASSVVAGDYEQYF
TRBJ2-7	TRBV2	CASGLGPTGEQYF
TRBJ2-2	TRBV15	CATSRDRGTTNTGELFF
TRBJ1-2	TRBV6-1	CASSRPGGGYGYTF
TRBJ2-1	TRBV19	CASRAGTSRSSYNEQFF
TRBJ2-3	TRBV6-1	CASSEVVSGGRGRRTDTQYF
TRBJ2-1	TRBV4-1	CASSHERAPRDEQFF
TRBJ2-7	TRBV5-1	CASSLLTSDEQYF
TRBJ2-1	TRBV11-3	CASSSGTGGSDEQFF
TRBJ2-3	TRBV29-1	CSVLAGHTDTQYF
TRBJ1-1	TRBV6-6	CASSRDFGDMNTEAFF
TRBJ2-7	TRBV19	CASSPRQGSLWEQYF
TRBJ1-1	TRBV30	CAHDRGRIGAFF
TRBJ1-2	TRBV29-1	CSETGGLRANYGYTF
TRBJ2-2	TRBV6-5	CASSPDTTGELFF
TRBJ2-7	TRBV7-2	CASSLRGLAGSYEQYF
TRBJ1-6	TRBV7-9	CASSSGDRGDNSPLHF
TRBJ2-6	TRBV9	CASSAQTGAGANVLTF